This T cell receptor beta chain was captured in a study of response to subunit inactivated influenza vaccine. TCRdb re-analysed the RT-PCR reads in MiXCR, keeping a single row per CDR3 protein. The sample yields about 540,000 distinct CDR3 sequences, under 30% seen once. CDR3 length equals 14 residues. The J segment lost 7 bases and the V segment lost 4 bases, leaving 5 bases of the junction unmatched. The V gene's germline CDR1 is SEHNR and CDR2 FQNEAQ (reference sequence). The same specimen was also included in a second study, on T cells expressing NK-cell markers. Per that study: UMIs accompanied the 5'RACE template switching by which TCR beta cDNA was made.

Sample: CD4+ T cells sorted from PBMCs, taken 11 to 12 days after vaccination. The gene calls are TRBV7-9 and TRBJ2-1; TRBD2 agrees at 9 bases. The clonotype originates from a man aged 50 to 60 who received an inactivated influenza vaccine. CDR3 in amino acids: CASSWGSGGNEQFF. Here the CDR3 DNA reads TGTGCCAGCAGCTGGGGTAGCGGGGGTAATGAGCAGTTCTTC.